The present entry profiles one TCR beta chain with its context. Its antigen is still unknown. 5'RACE template switching generated TCR cDNA, adding a universal primer site and UMIs. TCRdb analysed the 5' RACE reads with MiXCR anew, one entry per CDR3 protein. The table has a few hundred thousand distinct CDR3 sequences, 8.7% seen once. The data were obtained in a study of T cells after yellow fever vaccination. Overall study context: It was SMART-Seq v4 Ultra Low Input that prepared the fractions with low cell numbers.

Germline V gene sequence: CDR1 SGDLS, CDR2 YYNGEE. The CDR3 contains 14 residues. V was pared by 2 bases and J by 4 bases, with 2 bases of the junction left unmatched. Findings and limits, study-wide: CD4 and CD8 compartments shared a small share of clonotypes, likely from convergent recombination. Weaker in magnitude, the secondary response showed a faster peak on day 5 versus 15.

Source: PBMCs, taken on the day of the first yellow fever vaccination. This chain uses TRBV9 with TRBJ2-3; 9 positions match TRBD2. This receptor was identified in a man in his late teens or twenties who received the YFV17D yellow fever vaccine. CDR3 nucleotide sequence: TGTGCCAGCAGCGTTTCTAGCGGGGCAGATACGCAGTATTTT. Its protein product is CASSVSSGADTQYF.